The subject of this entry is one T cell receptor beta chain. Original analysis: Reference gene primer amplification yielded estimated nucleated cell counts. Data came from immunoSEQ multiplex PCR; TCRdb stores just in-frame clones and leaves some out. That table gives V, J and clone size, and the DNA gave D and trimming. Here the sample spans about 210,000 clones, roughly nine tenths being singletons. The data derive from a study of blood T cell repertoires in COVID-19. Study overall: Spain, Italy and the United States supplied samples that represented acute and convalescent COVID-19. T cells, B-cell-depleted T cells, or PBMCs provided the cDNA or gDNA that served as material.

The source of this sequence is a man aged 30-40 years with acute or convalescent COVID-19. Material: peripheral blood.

The CDR3 loop reads CASKRGTIQETQYF. DNA for the CDR3: TGTGCCAGCAAGAGAGGGACAATACAAGAGACCCAGTACTTC. The chain employs TRBV6-5 and TRBJ2-5; a weak D match, TRBD1 (6 bases). With 7 bases removed from V and 2 bases from J, the gap between germline ends came to 14 bases. There are 14 residues in the CDR3. The germline CDR1 and CDR2 sequences are MNHEY and SVGAGI.